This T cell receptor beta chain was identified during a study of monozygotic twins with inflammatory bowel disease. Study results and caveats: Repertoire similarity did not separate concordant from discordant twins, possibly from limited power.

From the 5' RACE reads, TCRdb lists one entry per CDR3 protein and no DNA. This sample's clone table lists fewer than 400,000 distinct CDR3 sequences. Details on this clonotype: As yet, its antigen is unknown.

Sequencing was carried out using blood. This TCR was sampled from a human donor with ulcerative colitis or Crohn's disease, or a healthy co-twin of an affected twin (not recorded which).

CDR3 sequence reads: CASSYSEYSEGPATEAFF. This chain links TRBV6-5 with TRBJ1-1. Germline V gives CDR1 MNHEY, CDR2 SVGAGI. There are 18 residues in the CDR3.